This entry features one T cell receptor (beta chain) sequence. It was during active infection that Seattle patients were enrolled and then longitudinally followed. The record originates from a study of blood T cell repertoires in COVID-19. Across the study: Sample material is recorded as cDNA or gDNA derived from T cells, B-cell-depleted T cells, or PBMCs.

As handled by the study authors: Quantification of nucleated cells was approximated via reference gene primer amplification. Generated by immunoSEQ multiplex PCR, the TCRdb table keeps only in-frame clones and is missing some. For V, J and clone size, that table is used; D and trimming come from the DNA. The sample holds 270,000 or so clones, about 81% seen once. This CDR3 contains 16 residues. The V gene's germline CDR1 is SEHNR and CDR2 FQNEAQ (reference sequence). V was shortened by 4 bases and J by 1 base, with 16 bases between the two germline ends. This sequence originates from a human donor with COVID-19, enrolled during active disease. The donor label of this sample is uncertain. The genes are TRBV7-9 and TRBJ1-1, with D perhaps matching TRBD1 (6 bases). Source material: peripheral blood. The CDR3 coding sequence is TGTGCCAGCAGCTCGGGGCTACAGGGACAGAACACTGAAGCTTTCTTT. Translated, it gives CASSSGLQGQNTEAFF.